This T cell receptor beta chain came from a study of cytomegalovirus exposure and HLA in healthy donors. The CDR3 covers 19 residues. Trimming stripped 11 bases from V and 2 bases from J, with 33 bases between. From germline, CDR1 is MRHNA and CDR2 SNTAGT. A word on this clone: As yet, its antigen is unknown.

13 Jbeta primers and 60 Vbeta primers were used for the PCR. TCRdb's table, derived via immunoSEQ multiplex PCR, lists solely in-frame clones and lacks some. The sample holds approximately 52,000 clones; approximately 80% are singletons and the top ten take over 2.5%. Whole-study results and caveats: Cytomegalovirus-associated status was assigned to 164 TCR beta chains. A later analysis found common viral pathogens apparently linked to several of the most significant clusters. Researchers left out some V segments, among them TRBV6-2 and TRBV6-3, as indistinguishable.

This chain uses TRBV6-4 with TRBJ2-5; D is unclear. Sequencing used PBMCs. This receptor was identified in a female donor in good health and CMV-seronegative. The CDR3 reads CAQQRPRSPLGERQETQYF. As DNA, the CDR3 is TGTGCCCAGCAGAGGCCAAGGTCACCCCTGGGTGAGAGACAAGAGACCCAGTACTTC.